The 8 T cell receptor beta chains presented below share a single source sample, sequenced in a study of T cells in Graves' hyperthyroidism and ophthalmopathy. What was amplified from RNA transcripts were TCR beta CDR3 regions. HTBI primers were employed in a first-round RT-PCR of the TCR CDR3. MiXCR, run by TCRdb on the multiplex PCR reads, gives a single entry per CDR3 protein. The sample records 20,000 to 30,000 distinct CDR3 sequences, around 40% being singletons. The sample taken for sequencing was blood. All receptors derive from a woman aged 30 to 39 with Graves' hyperthyroidism.

This clonotype appeared many times. The chain combines TRBV20-1 with TRBJ2-7; the match to TRBD1 covers 8 bases. The trim removed 3 bases at V and 3 bases at J, leaving 16 bases unmatched. This CDR3 contains 17 residues. In germline, CDR1 is DFQATT, CDR2 SNEGSKA (reference sequence). As DNA, the CDR3 is TGCAGTGCTAGCACACAGGGGGGACTCTCACTACACTACGAGCAGTACTTC. Encoded protein: CSASTQGGLSLHYEQYF.

This clonotype was detected many times. The chain combines TRBV11-1 with TRBJ1-3; no firm D call. The V gene's germline CDR1 is SGHAT and CDR2 FQDESV (reference sequence). Trimming took off 4 bases at V and 1 base at J, with 5 bases between the two ends. The CDR3 is 13 residues long. Here the CDR3 reads CASSSSSGNTIYF. The CDR3, as DNA: TGTGCCAGCAGCTCTTCATCTGGAAACACCATATATTTT.

This clonotype occurred many times. The V and J genes are TRBV4-2 and TRBJ2-1; TRBD2 is a possible D gene (6 bases). The V and J ends lost 0 bases and 3 bases respectively, with 12 bases between them. Germline V gene lookup returns CDR1 LGHNA and CDR2 YNFKEQ. This CDR3 is 16 amino acids long. CDR3 residues: CASSQEGGGNYNEQFF. The CDR3 DNA reads as TGTGCCAGCAGCCAAGAGGGAGGCGGGAACTACAATGAGCAGTTCTTC.

Note on this clonotype: No DNA is shown, since the ends of the CDR3 on it are uncertain; the CDR3 is the one TCRdb lists. The chain combines TRBV7-9 with TRBJ2-5; no check of the table's D call, TRBD2, against the DNA was made. Germline-derived CDR1 and CDR2 are SEHNR and FQNEAQ (reference sequence). The CDR3 sequence runs 18 residues, both termini included. CDR3: CASSFYICSARDSAPQYF.

The chain has TRBV5-1 and TRBJ2-1; tentatively, D is TRBD1 (5 bases). The germline gives CDR1 SGHRS, CDR2 YFSETQ. Trimming shortened V by 5 bases and J by 12 bases, and 18 bases separated the two germline ends. This CDR3 spans 13 amino acids. The chain's CDR3 is CASRGRGWDTQFF. CDR3 DNA sequence: TGCGCCAGCAGAGGTAGGGGCTGGGATACGCAGTTCTTC.

This clonotype was detected only once. V gene TRBV7-9 combines with J gene TRBJ1-1; no firm D call. Trimming left V 8 bases short and J 3 bases short, with 16 bases between. The CDR3 has 14 residues. Per germline, CDR1 SEHNR and CDR2 FQNEAQ (reference sequence). The CDR3 DNA is TGTGCCAGCTGCTCACCGACGATGTACACTGAAGCTTTCTTT. Its translation is CASCSPTMYTEAFF.

The chain carries TRBV5-4 and TRBJ2-1; D may be TRBD2 (6 bases). This CDR3 has 15 amino acids. The germline V gene encodes CDR1 SGHNT and CDR2 YYREEE (reference sequence). Deletions cut 4 bases from V and 6 bases from J, with 17 bases between. DNA of the CDR3: TGTGCCAGCAGCATACCGGGGGAAAATTTCAATGAGCAGTTCTTC. Its translation is CASSIPGENFNEQFF.

The chain has TRBV7-9 and TRBJ2-1, with 10 nucleotides matching TRBD2. Per germline, CDR1 SEHNR and CDR2 FQNEAQ (reference sequence). The V and J ends lost 6 bases and 5 bases, in that order; junction bases with no gene match: 10. This CDR3 region has 16 residues. DNA of the CDR3: TGTGCCAGCAGTTCAAGAGGACTAGCGGAAGACAATGAGCAGTTCTTC. It encodes CASSSRGLAEDNEQFF.